This T cell receptor beta chain was captured in a study of spatial heterogeneity in lung cancer. Overall study context: Certain blood samples were drawn at disease recurrence; the median time to first recurrence was about 360 days.

The CDR3 runs 21 residues. In germline, CDR1 is MNHEY, CDR2 SVGEGT. V was clipped by 0 bases and J by 2 bases; unmatched bases: 19. Unique molecular identifiers tagged every individual TCR cDNA molecule. MiXCR, applied by TCRdb to the 5' RACE reads, yields one record per CDR3 protein. The table records 8,500 to 10,000 distinct CDR3 sequences, under 4% of them present only once. The time point is: blood taken at disease recurrence. Unsorted whole RNA of tumor, nontumor lung or frozen PBMC was sequenced. In its sample, this clonotype is medium-sized. The library was built for alpha chains, so this beta chain is an off-target read and its size means little.

Sequencing used PBMCs, obtained at recurrence. The origin of this receptor is a female donor with early-stage non-small cell lung cancer. The V and J genes are TRBV6-2 or TRBV6-3 and TRBJ2-3, with 8 bases fitting TRBD1. The CDR3 region has the DNA TGTGCCAGCAGTTACTCGAGTTTCCAGGGGGCCAACCGTGGTAACACAGATACGCAGTATTTT. This sequence encodes CASSYSSFQGANRGNTDTQYF.